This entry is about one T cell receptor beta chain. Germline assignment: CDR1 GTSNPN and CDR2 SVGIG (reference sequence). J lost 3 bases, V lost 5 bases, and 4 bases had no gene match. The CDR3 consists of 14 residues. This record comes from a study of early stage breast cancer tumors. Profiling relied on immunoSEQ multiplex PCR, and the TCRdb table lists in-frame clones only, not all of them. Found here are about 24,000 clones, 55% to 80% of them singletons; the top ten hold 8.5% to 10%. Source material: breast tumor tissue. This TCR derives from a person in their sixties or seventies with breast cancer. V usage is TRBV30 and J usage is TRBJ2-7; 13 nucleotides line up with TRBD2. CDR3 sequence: CAWVRTSGSYEQYF. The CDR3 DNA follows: TGTGCCTGGGTTAGGACTAGCGGGAGCTACGAGCAGTACTTC.